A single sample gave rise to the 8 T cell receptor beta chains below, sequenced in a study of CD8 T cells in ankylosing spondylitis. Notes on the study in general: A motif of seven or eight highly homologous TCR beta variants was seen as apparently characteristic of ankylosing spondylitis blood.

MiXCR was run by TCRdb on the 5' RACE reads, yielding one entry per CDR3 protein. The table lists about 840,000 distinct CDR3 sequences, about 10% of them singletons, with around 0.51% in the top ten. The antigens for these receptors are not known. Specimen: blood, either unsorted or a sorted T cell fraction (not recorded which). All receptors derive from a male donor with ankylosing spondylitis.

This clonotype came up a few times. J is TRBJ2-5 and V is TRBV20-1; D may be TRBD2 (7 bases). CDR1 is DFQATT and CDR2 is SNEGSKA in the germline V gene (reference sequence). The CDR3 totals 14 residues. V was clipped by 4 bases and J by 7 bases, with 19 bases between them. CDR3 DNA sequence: TGCAGTGCTACTAATATACGGGGGGCCGGGACCCAGTACTTC. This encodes CSATNIRGAGTQYF.

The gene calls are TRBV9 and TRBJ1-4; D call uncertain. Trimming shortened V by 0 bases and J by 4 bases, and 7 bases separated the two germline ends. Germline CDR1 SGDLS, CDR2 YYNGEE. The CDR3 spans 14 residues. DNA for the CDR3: TGTGCCAGCAGCGTAGGGAGGAGTAATGAAAAACTGTTTTTT. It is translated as CASSVGRSNEKLFF.

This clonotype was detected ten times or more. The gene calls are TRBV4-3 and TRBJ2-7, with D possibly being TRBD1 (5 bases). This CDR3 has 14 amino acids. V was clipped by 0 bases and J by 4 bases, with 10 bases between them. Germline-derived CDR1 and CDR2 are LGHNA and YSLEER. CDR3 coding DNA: TGCGCCAGCAGCCAAGATCCAAAGGGGTACGAGCAGTACTTC. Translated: CASSQDPKGYEQYF.

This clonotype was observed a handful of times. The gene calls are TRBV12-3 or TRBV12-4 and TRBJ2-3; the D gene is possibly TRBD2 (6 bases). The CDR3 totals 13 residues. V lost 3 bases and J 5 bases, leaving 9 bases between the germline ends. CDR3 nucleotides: TGTGCCAGCAGTTTTCTTAGCGGAGATACGCAGTATTTT. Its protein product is CASSFLSGDTQYF.

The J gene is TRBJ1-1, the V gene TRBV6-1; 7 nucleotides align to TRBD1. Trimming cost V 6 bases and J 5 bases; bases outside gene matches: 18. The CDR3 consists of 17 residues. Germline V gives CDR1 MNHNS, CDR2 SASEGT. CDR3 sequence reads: CASRHRGRGSAGTEAFF. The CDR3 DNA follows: TGTGCCAGCAGGCACCGGGGCAGGGGGAGTGCAGGGACTGAAGCTTTCTTT.

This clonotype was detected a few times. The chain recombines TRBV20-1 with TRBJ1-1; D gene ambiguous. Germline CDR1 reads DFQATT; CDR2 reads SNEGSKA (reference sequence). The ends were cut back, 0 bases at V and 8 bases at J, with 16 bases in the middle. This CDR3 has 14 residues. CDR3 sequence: CSARESNPIAEAFF. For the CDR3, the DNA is TGCAGTGCTAGAGAATCTAACCCAATTGCGGAAGCTTTCTTT.

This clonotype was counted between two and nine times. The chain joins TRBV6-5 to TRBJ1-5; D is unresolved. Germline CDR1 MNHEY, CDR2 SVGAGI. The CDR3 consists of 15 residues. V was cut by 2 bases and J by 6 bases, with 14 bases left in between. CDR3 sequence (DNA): TGTGCCAGCAGTTACGGGTTCTGGGAGGGTCAGCCCCAGCATTTT. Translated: CASSYGFWEGQPQHF.

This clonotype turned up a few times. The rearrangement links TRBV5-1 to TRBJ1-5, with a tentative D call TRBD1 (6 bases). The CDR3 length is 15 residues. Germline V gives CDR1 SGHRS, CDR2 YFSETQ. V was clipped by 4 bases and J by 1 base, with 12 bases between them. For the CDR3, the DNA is TGCGCCAGCAGCATAGGTGGGACAAGCAATCAGCCCCAGCATTTT. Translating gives CASSIGGTSNQPQHF.